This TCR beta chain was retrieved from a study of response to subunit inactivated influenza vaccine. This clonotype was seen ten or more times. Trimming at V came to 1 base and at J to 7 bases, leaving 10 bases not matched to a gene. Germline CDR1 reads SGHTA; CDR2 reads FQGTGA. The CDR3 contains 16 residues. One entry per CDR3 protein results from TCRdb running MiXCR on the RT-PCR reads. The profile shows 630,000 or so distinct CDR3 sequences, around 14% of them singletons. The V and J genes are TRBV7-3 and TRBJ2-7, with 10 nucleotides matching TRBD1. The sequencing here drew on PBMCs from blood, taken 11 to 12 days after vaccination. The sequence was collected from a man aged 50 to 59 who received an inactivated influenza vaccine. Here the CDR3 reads CASSLNYGTGAQEQYF. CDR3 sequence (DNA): TGTGCCAGCAGCTTAAATTATGGGACAGGGGCCCAGGAGCAGTACTTC.